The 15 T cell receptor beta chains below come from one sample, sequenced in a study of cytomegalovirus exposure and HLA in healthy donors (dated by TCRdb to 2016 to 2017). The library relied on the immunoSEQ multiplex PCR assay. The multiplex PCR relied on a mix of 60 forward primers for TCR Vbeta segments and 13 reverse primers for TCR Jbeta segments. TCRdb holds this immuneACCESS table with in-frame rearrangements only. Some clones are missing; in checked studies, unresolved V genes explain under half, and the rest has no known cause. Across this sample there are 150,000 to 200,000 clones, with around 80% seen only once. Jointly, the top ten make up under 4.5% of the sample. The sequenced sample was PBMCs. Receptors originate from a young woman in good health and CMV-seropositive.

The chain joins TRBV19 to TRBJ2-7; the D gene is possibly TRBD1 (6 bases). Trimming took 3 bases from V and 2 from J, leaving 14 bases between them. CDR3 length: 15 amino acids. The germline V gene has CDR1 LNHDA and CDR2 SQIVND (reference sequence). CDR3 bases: TGTGCCAGTAGTATCACGCAGGGGACCGCCTACGAGCAGTACTTC. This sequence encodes CASSITQGTAYEQYF.

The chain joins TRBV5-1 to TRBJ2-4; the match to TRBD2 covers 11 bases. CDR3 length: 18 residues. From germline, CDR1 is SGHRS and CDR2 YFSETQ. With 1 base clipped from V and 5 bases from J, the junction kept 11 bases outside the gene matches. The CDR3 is CASSLSPSGSGGENIQYF. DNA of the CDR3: TGCGCCAGCAGCTTGTCCCCTTCGGGTAGCGGGGGGGAAAACATTCAGTACTTC. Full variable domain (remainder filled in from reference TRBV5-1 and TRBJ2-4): KAGVTQTPRYLIKTRGQQVTLSCSPISGHRSVSWYQQTPGQGLQFLFEYFSETQRNKGNFPGRFSGRQFSNSRSEMNVSTLELGDSALYLCASSLSPSGSGGENIQYFGAGTRLSVL.

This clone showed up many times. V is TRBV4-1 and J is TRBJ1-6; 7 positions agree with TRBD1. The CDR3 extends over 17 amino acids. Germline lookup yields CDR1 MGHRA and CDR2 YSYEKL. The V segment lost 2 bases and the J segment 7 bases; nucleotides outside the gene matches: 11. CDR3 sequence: CASSQTGRQGSNSPLHF. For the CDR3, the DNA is TGCGCCAGCAGCCAAACGGGGAGACAGGGCTCGAATTCACCCCTCCACTTT.

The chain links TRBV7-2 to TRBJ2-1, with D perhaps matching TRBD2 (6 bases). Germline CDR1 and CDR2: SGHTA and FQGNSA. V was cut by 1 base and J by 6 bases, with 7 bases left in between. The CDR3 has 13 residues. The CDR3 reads CASSLVGSNEQFF. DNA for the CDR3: TGTGCCAGCAGCTTAGTCGGGAGCAATGAGCAGTTCTTC.

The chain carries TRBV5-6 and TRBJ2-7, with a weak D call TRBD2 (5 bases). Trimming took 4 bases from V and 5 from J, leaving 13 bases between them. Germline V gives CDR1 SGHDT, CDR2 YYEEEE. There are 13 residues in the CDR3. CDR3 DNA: TGTGCCAGCAGCCTGGTGGAGGCCAACGAGCAGTACTTC. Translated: CASSLVEANEQYF.

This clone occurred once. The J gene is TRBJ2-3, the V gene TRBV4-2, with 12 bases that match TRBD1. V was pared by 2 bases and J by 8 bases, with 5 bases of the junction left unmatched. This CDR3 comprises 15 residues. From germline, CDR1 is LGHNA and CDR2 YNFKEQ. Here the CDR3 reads CASSQWDRGLTTQYF. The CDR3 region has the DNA TGTGCCAGCAGCCAATGGGACAGGGGGCTGACTACGCAGTATTTT.

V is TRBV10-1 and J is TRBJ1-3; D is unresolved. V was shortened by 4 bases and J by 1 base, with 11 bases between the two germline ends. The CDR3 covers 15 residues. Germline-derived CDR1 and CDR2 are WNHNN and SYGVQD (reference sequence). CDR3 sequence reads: CASSGFDESGNTIYF. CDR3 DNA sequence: TGCGCCAGCAGTGGGTTCGATGAGTCTGGAAACACCATATATTTT.

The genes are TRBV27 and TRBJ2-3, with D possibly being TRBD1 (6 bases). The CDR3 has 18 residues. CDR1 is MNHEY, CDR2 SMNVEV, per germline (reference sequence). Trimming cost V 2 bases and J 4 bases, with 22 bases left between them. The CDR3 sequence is CASSLNPLGQGKADTQYF. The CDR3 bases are TGTGCCAGCAGTTTAAACCCTCTAGGGCAGGGGAAGGCAGATACGCAGTATTTT.

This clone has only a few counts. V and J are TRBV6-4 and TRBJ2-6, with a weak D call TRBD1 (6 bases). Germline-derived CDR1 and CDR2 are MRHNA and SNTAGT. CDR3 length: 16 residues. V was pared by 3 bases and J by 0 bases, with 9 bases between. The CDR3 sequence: CASSEEGGSGANVLTF. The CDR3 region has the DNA TGTGCCAGCAGTGAGGAAGGGGGCTCTGGGGCCAACGTCCTGACTTTC.

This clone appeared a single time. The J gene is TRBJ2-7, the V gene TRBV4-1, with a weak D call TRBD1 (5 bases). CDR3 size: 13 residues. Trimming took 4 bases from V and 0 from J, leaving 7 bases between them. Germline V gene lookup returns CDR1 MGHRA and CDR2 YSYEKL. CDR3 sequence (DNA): TGCGCCAGCAGCCCCGACAGCTCCTACGAGCAGTACTTC. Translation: CASSPDSSYEQYF.

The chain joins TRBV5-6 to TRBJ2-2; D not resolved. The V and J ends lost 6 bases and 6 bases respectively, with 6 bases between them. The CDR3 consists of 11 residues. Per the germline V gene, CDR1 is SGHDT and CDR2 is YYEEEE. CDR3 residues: CASTFAGELFF. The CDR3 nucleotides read TGTGCCAGCACCTTCGCCGGGGAGCTGTTTTTT.

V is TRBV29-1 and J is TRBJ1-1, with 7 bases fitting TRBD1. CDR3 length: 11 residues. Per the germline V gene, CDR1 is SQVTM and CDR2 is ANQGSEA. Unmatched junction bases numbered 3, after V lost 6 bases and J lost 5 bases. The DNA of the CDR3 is TGCAGCGTCGGGGGACAGACTGAAGCTTTCTTT. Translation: CSVGGQTEAFF.

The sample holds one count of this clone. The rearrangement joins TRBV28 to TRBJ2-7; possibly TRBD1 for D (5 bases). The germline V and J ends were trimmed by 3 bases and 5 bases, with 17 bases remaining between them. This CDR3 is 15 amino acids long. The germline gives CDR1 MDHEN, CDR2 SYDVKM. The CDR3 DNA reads TGTGCCAGCAGTTTGGGGCCAGGGCAGTCCAACGAGCAGTACTTC. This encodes CASSLGPGQSNEQYF. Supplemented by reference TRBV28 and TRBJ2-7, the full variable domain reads DVKVTQSSRYLVKRTGEKVFLECVQDMDHENMFWYRQDPGLGLRLIYFSYDVKMKEKGDIPEGYSVSREKKERFSLILESASTNQTSMYLCASSLGPGQSNEQYFGPGTRLTVT.

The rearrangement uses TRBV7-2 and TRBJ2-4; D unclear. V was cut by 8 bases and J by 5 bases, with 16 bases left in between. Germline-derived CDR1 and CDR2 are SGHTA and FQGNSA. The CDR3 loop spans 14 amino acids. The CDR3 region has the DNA TGTGCCAGCCGCCTTTTGTACCGAGAAAACATTCAGTACTTC. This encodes CASRLLYRENIQYF. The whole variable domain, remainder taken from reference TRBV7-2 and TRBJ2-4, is GAGVSQSPSNKVTEKGKDVELRCDPISGHTALYWYRQSLGQGLEFLIYFQGNSAPDKSGLPSDRFSAERTGGSVSTLTIQRTQQEDSAVYLCASRLLYRENIQYFGAGTRLSVL.

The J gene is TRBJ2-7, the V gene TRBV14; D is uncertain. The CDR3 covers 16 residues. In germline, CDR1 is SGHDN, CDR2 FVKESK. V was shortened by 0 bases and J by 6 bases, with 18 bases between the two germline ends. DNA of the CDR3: TGTGCCAGCAGCCAAGAAGAGCGTCGAAAGGTCGGCGAGCAGTACTTC. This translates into CASSQEERRKVGEQYF.